The 28 T cell receptor beta chains below all came from one sample that was sequenced in a study of T cells expressing NK-cell markers. TCRdb reprocessed the 5' RACE reads; each CDR3 protein has one entry and no DNA is given. This sample's table reports 500,000 to 600,000 distinct CDR3 sequences. Sequences were obtained from blood T cells: a sorted CD56 or NKG2C T cell subset, CD4+ or CD8+ T cells, or bulk PBMC T cells (not recorded which). These TCRs come from a man younger than 35 in good health.

The genes are TRBV6-5 and TRBJ1-1. Germline V gives CDR1 MNHEY, CDR2 SVGAGI. This CDR3 is 11 amino acids long. CDR3 in amino acids: CASSLQGPPFF.

CDR3 sequence reads: CATGLGFGDTQYF. The rearrangement joins TRBV24-1 to TRBJ2-3. This CDR3 has 13 amino acids. Germline loops: CDR1 KGHDR, CDR2 SFDVKD.

The V gene is TRBV24-1, the J gene TRBJ2-2. The germline V gene has CDR1 KGHDR and CDR2 SFDVKD. This CDR3 comprises 14 residues. The CDR3 loop reads CATSDFTEPGELFF.

V and J are TRBV6-2 or TRBV6-3 and TRBJ1-2; the D call of TRBD1 rests on TCRdb alone, since no DNA is present to check it. This CDR3 spans 12 amino acids. Germline loops: CDR1 MNHEY, CDR2 SVGEGT. The CDR3 loop is CASSGQPYGYTF.

The chain is built from TRBV20-1 and TRBJ2-3; TCRdb returns TRBD2, unconfirmable since there is no DNA. This CDR3 region has 14 residues. CDR1 and CDR2 (germline): DFQATT, SNEGSKA (reference sequence). The CDR3 protein is CSASGLASTDTQYF.

CDR3 sequence: CASSLKGSEAFF. This rearrangement joins TRBV5-1 to TRBJ1-1; TCRdb's D gene call, TRBD1, goes unchecked for lack of DNA. CDR3 length: 12 amino acids. Looked up from germline, CDR1 is SGHRS and CDR2 is YFSETQ.

The chain employs TRBV20-1 and TRBJ2-5; TCRdb picks TRBD2, but there is no DNA to check that call. Germline values: CDR1 DFQATT, CDR2 SNEGSKA (reference sequence). The CDR3 consists of 15 residues. CDR3 sequence reads: CSAKDAAGGLETQYF.

The chain combines TRBV9 with TRBJ2-5. CDR1 is SGDLS and CDR2 is YYNGEE in the germline V gene. The CDR3 extends over 16 amino acids. CDR3 loop: CASSPSHTSFSETQYF.

The rearrangement links TRBV10-2 to TRBJ2-5; with no DNA, the TCRdb D assignment of TRBD2 cannot be verified. Per the germline V gene, CDR1 is WSHSY and CDR2 is SAAADI. The CDR3 sequence is 16 residues long. The CDR3: CASSESPGLVGATQYF.

The rearrangement links TRBV4-2 to TRBJ1-3. Germline CDR1 reads LGHNA; CDR2 reads YNFKEQ. The CDR3 runs 17 residues. CDR3 region: CASSQEKTRVSGNTIYF.

This chain joins TRBV6-1 and TRBJ2-2; TCRdb's D gene call, TRBD1, goes unchecked for lack of DNA. The CDR3 sequence is 16 residues long. Per germline, CDR1 MNHNS and CDR2 SASEGT. CDR3: CASSDIGGINTGELFF.

This CDR3 reads CASSLVPGSADEQYF. The V call is TRBV5-1, the J call TRBJ2-7; TCRdb gives TRBD1 as the D gene, but with no DNA this cannot be confirmed. The CDR3 runs 15 residues. CDR1 SGHRS and CDR2 YFSETQ come from the germline V gene.

The chain employs TRBV12-3 or TRBV12-4 and TRBJ1-1; TCRdb proposes TRBD1, but this gene call is untestable without DNA. The CDR3 loop spans 14 amino acids. The CDR3 sequence is CASSLADRGTEAFF.

V and J are TRBV10-3 and TRBJ2-1; absent DNA, TCRdb's TRBD1 call cannot be checked. CDR3 length: 14 residues. In germline, CDR1 is ENHRY, CDR2 SYGVKD. The CDR3: CAIRRAGGSDEQFF.

The chain joins TRBV5-6 to TRBJ2-5; TCRdb outputs TRBD1, but without DNA this stays unchecked. Germline CDR1 reads SGHDT; CDR2 reads YYEEEE. The CDR3 is 12 amino acids. The CDR3 sequence is CASSSNRETQYF.

The chain uses TRBV6-5 and TRBJ2-3; without DNA, the TCRdb call of TRBD1 cannot be checked. The CDR3 has 13 amino acids. The germline V gene has CDR1 MNHEY and CDR2 SVGAGI. The CDR3 spells CASSPPGVDTQYF.

The chain combines TRBV4-2 with TRBJ2-5; TCRdb gives TRBD2 as the D gene, but with no DNA this cannot be confirmed. CDR3 size: 14 residues. Germline V gives CDR1 LGHNA, CDR2 YNFKEQ. The chain's CDR3 is CASSQALAGSTQYF.

The chain joins TRBV24-1 to TRBJ2-7; TCRdb lists TRBD1, though no DNA is available to test this call. Per germline, CDR1 KGHDR and CDR2 SFDVKD. The CDR3 is made up of 16 amino acids. CDR3 loop: CATSDLCPGCAYEQYF.

The rearrangement links TRBV9 to TRBJ2-1; TCRdb lists TRBD2, though no DNA is available to test this call. Germline CDR1 and CDR2: SGDLS and YYNGEE. This CDR3 region has 17 residues. The CDR3 loop reads CASSPGLAGGGGNEQFF. Using reference TRBV9 and TRBJ2-1 for the parts outside the CDR3, the full variable domain is DSGVTQTPKHLITATGQRVTLRCSPRSGDLSVYWYQQSLDQGLQFLIQYYNGEERAKGNILERFSAQQFPDLHSELNLSSLELGDSALYFCASSPGLAGGGGNEQFFGPGTRLTVL.

The V and J genes are TRBV25-1 and TRBJ2-7; the TCRdb call, TRBD2, lacks DNA for checking. Germline loops: CDR1 MGHDK, CDR2 SYGVNS. This CDR3 contains 14 residues. The CDR3 loop reads CASSDAGGGYEQYF.

CDR3 region: CASSSSGAGVWDDTQYF. The V call is TRBV28, the J call TRBJ2-3; no DNA is available, so the TRBD1 call from TCRdb remains unchecked. The CDR3 is 17 amino acids. Germline V CDR1 and CDR2: MDHEN, SYDVKM.

The J gene is TRBJ2-3, the V gene TRBV15; TCRdb's assignment of TRBD2 cannot be checked, as there is no DNA. CDR1 LNHNV and CDR2 YYDKDF come from the germline V gene (reference sequence). The CDR3 sequence is 17 residues long. The CDR3 reads CATSSDSTTIGGDTQYF.

V and J are TRBV5-1 and TRBJ2-1; TCRdb proposes TRBD1, but this gene call is untestable without DNA. The CDR3 has 18 residues. Germline CDR1 SGHRS, CDR2 YFSETQ. CDR3: CASSYPLDSPGSYNEQFF.

This chain links TRBV10-3 with TRBJ1-2. CDR3 size: 12 residues. CDR1 is ENHRY, CDR2 SYGVKD, per germline. This CDR3 is CAIRTETYGYTF.

The J gene is TRBJ1-2, the V gene TRBV20-1; the TCRdb call, TRBD1, lacks DNA for checking. Per the germline V gene, CDR1 is DFQATT and CDR2 is SNEGSKA (reference sequence). There are 15 residues in the CDR3. The CDR3 loop reads CSEGPGVNPGFGYTF.

The rearrangement uses TRBV4-3 and TRBJ1-6. The CDR3 consists of 19 residues. Germline V gene data show CDR1 as LGHNA and CDR2 as YSLEER. This CDR3 reads CASSQDAPPAKGGGSPLHF.

This sequence joins TRBV7-9 and TRBJ2-5. The CDR3 is 13 amino acids. In germline, CDR1 is SEHNR, CDR2 FQNEAQ (reference sequence). The CDR3 loop reads CASSLGEWETQYF. Full variable domain (outside the CDR3, taken from reference TRBV7-9 and TRBJ2-5): DTGVSQNPRHKITKRGQNVTFRCDPISEHNRLYWYRQTLGQGPEFLTYFQNEAQLEKSRLLSDRFSAERPKGSFSTLEIQRTEQGDSAMYLCASSLGEWETQYFGPGTRLLVL.

The rearrangement joins TRBV28 to TRBJ1-1. Germline V gene sequence: CDR1 MDHEN, CDR2 SYDVKM. The CDR3 is 14 amino acids. The chain's CDR3 is CASSSGEVDTEAFF.